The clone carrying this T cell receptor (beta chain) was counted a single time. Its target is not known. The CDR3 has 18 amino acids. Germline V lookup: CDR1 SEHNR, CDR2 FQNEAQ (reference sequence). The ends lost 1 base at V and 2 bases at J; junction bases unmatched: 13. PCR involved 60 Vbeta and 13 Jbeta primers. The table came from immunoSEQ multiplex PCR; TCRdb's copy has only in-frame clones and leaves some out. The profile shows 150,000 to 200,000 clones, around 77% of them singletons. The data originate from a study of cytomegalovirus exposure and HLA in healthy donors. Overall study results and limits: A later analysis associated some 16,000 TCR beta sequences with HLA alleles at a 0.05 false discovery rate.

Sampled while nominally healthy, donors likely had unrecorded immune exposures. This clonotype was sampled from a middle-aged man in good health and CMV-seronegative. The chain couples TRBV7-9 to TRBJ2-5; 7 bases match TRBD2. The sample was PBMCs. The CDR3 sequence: CASSLVLREVLTQETQYF. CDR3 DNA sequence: TGTGCCAGCAGCTTAGTTTTACGGGAGGTCCTAACACAAGAGACCCAGTACTTC.